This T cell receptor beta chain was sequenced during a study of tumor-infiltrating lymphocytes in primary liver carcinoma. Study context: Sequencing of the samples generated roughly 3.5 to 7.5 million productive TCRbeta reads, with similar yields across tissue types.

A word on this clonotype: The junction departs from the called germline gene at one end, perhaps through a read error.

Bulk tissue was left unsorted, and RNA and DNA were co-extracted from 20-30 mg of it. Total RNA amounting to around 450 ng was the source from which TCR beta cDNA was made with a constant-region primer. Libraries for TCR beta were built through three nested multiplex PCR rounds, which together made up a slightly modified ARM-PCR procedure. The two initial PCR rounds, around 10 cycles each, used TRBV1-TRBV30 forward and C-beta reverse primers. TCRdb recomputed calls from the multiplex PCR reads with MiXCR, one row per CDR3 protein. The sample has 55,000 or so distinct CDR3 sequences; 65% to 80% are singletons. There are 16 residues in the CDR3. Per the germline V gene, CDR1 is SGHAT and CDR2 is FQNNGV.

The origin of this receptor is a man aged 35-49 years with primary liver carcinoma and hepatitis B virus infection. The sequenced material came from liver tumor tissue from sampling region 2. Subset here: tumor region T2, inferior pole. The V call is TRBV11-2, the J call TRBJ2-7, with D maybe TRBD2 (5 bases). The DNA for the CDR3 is TGTACCAGCAGCTTAGAGATGGCACCAAAACCCTACGGGAAGTACTTC. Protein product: CTSSLEMAPKPYGKYF.